These 14 T cell receptor beta chains came from one sample sequenced in a study of blood T cell repertoires in COVID-19. TCRdb's copy holds only in-frame clones and misses some; the assay was immunoSEQ multiplex PCR. The table has under 20,000 clones, about nine tenths seen once. The sequenced sample was peripheral blood. The receptors come from a human donor in a cohort sampled during active COVID-19.

V gene TRBV7-2 combines with J gene TRBJ2-1, with D perhaps TRBD1 (7 bases). CDR3 length equals 17 residues. The germline gives CDR1 SGHTA, CDR2 FQGNSA. V lost 3 bases to trimming and J lost 1 base, with 16 bases between them. The CDR3 reads CASSFSPGGRSYNEQFF. The DNA of the CDR3 is TGTGCCAGCAGCTTTTCCCCAGGGGGGCGGTCCTACAATGAGCAGTTCTTC.

The chain has TRBV5-4 and TRBJ2-1; 7 bases align to TRBD2. V dropped 6 bases and J dropped 6; count of bases not matched to a gene: 6. Germline assignment: CDR1 SGHNT and CDR2 YYREEE (reference sequence). The CDR3 totals 13 residues. CDR3 loop: CASMGDYSNEQFF. In DNA, the CDR3 is TGTGCCAGCATGGGGGACTACTCCAATGAGCAGTTCTTC.

J is TRBJ2-2 and V is TRBV16; 7 bases fit TRBD1. With V trimmed by 3 bases and J by 0 bases, 1 base remained unmatched. Germline lookup yields CDR1 KGHSY and CDR2 FQNENV. This CDR3 region has 15 residues. CDR3 protein: CASSHTGANTGELFF. CDR3 sequence (DNA): TGTGCCAGCAGCCATACAGGGGCGAACACCGGGGAGCTGTTTTTT.

The CDR3 bases are TGTGCCAGTAGTCCGAAGCCACAGGGGGCTAACTATGGCTACACCTTC. It encodes CASSPKPQGANYGYTF. The chain combines TRBV19 with TRBJ1-2; TRBD1 aligns across 8 bases. The CDR3 totals 16 residues. Germline CDR1 and CDR2: LNHDA and SQIVND (reference sequence). With V trimmed by 5 bases and J by 0 bases, 8 bases remained unmatched.

The chain is built from TRBV12-5 and TRBJ1-2, with 7 bases identical to TRBD1. J gave up 4 bases and V 5 bases, and 1 base lay outside the gene matches. CDR3 size: 12 residues. Per the germline V gene, CDR1 is LGHNT and CDR2 is FRNRAP. The CDR3 reads CASGRDSYGYTF. The CDR3, as DNA: TGTGCTAGTGGTCGGGACAGCTATGGCTACACCTTC.

The J gene is TRBJ2-2, the V gene TRBV5-1; 9 bases are a match to TRBD1. Germline V lookup: CDR1 SGHRS, CDR2 YFSETQ. J lost 1 base, V lost 7 bases, and 2 bases had no gene match. CDR3 length equals 14 residues. In DNA, the CDR3 is TGCGCCAGCGGGGGACAGGGGAACACCGGGGAGCTGTTTTTT. Translation: CASGGQGNTGELFF.

This chain uses TRBV7-9 with TRBJ1-6; no firm D call. Germline CDR1 is SEHNR and CDR2 is FQNEAQ (reference sequence). V dropped 3 bases and J dropped 13 bases, with 10 bases sitting between them. This CDR3 has 12 residues. The CDR3 DNA follows: TGTGCCAGCAGCTTTACAAGTTGGCCCCTCCACTTT. This codes for CASSFTSWPLHF.

This chain links TRBV5-1 with TRBJ1-3; D gene ambiguous. Trimming took off 1 base at V and 1 base at J, with 6 bases between the two ends. The CDR3 extends over 14 amino acids. From germline, CDR1 is SGHRS and CDR2 YFSETQ. The CDR3 protein is CASSLTGSGNTIYF. The CDR3 DNA follows: TGCGCCAGCAGCTTGACCGGGTCTGGAAACACCATATATTTT.

The sample holds one count of this clone. The chain carries TRBV5-1 and TRBJ2-5, with a possible D match to TRBD1 (5 bases). The CDR3 spans 15 residues. V was pared by 3 bases and J by 2 bases, with 14 bases between. Per the germline V gene, CDR1 is SGHRS and CDR2 is YFSETQ. The CDR3 region has the DNA TGCGCCAGCAGCTCGGTTAGACAGCCTCAAGAGACCCAGTACTTC. Encoded protein: CASSSVRQPQETQYF.

The chain recombines TRBV12-3 or TRBV12-4 with TRBJ2-1; the match to TRBD1 covers 8 bases. This CDR3 contains 13 residues. The V gene end was trimmed by 5 bases and the J gene end by 12 bases; junction bases not matched to a gene: 9. DNA of the CDR3: TGTGCCAGCAGTCCGGATGACAGGGGCTCGCAGTTCTTC. This encodes CASSPDDRGSQFF.

V is TRBV5-1 and J is TRBJ2-3; TRBD1 is a possible D gene (6 bases). Germline values: CDR1 SGHRS, CDR2 YFSETQ. CDR3 length: 14 residues. Trimming left V 4 bases short and J 4 bases short, with 13 bases between. Here the CDR3 DNA reads TGCGCCAGCAGCCAGGACAGTCCGCCAGATACGCAGTATTTT. This codes for CASSQDSPPDTQYF.

The chain recombines TRBV2 with TRBJ2-1; maybe TRBD2 (6 bases). The V and J ends lost 6 bases and 5 bases respectively, with 17 bases between them. There are 15 residues in the CDR3. Germline V gene lookup returns CDR1 SNHLY and CDR2 FYNNEI. CDR3 in amino acids: CASRPRQGGNNEQFF. In DNA form, the CDR3 reads TGTGCCAGCAGGCCCCGGCAGGGAGGCAACAATGAGCAGTTCTTC.

This rearrangement joins TRBV25-1 to TRBJ2-3, with D maybe TRBD2 (6 bases). There are 13 residues in the CDR3. From germline, CDR1 is MGHDK and CDR2 SYGVNS. Trimming removed 3 bases at V and 4 bases at J, with 8 bases between. The CDR3, as DNA: TGTGCCAGCAGTGATCCGGGAGCAGATACGCAGTATTTT. Translated: CASSDPGADTQYF.

In DNA form, the CDR3 reads TGTGCCAGTATGACCCTGGACAGGGGGACTGAAGCTTTCTTT. Its translation: CASMTLDRGTEAFF. The V and J genes are TRBV19 and TRBJ1-1; 10 nucleotides match TRBD1. The germline CDR1 and CDR2 sequences are LNHDA and SQIVND (reference sequence). CDR3 size: 14 residues. V was clipped by 7 bases and J by 5 bases; unmatched bases: 7.